The 21 T cell receptor beta chains given below trace back to one sample, sequenced in a study of T cell responses to AZD1222 COVID-19 vaccine. Profiling relied on immunoSEQ multiplex PCR, and the TCRdb table lists in-frame clones only, not all of them. Of approximately 110,000 clones listed, around 90% are singletons. The sequenced sample was peripheral blood, obtained on day 0 of AZD1222 vaccination. The receptors here all came from an adult in good health.

This rearrangement joins TRBV5-5 to TRBJ2-5, with TRBD1 matching over 9 bases. V trimming: 4 bases; J trimming: 2 bases; junction bases outside the gene matches: 6. The germline CDR1 and CDR2 sequences are SGHKS and YYEKEE (reference sequence). The CDR3 spans 15 residues. This chain's CDR3 is CASSGRTGVQETQYF. In nucleotides, the CDR3 is TGTGCCAGCAGCGGTAGGACAGGGGTTCAAGAGACCCAGTACTTC.

V gene TRBV28 combines with J gene TRBJ2-7, with D possibly matching TRBD1 (5 bases). Trimming left V 3 bases short and J 4 bases short, with 10 bases between. The CDR3 is 13 amino acids. Germline CDR1 and CDR2: MDHEN and SYDVKM. CDR3 loop: CASSLVRDYEQYF. The CDR3 coding sequence is TGTGCCAGCAGTTTGGTCAGGGATTACGAGCAGTACTTC. Together with reference TRBV28 and TRBJ2-7, the CDR3 gives the full variable domain: DVKVTQSSRYLVKRTGEKVFLECVQDMDHENMFWYRQDPGLGLRLIYFSYDVKMKEKGDIPEGYSVSREKKERFSLILESASTNQTSMYLCASSLVRDYEQYFGPGTRLTVT.

This clone was picked up one time. This chain links TRBV2 with TRBJ2-3; 12 bases are a match to TRBD1. J was trimmed by 7 bases and V by 1 base; bases with no gene match: 6. Germline assignment: CDR1 SNHLY and CDR2 FYNNEI. CDR3 length equals 16 residues. As DNA, the CDR3 is TGTGCCAGCAGTGAAGTCAGGGGACAGGGGGCATATACGCAGTATTTT. It specifies CASSEVRGQGAYTQYF.

This clone has just one count. The CDR3 DNA sequence: TGCGCCAGCAGTCAATCGTGGCGGGGCCTTGGGAATACGCAGTATTTT. Translated, it gives CASSQSWRGLGNTQYF. V is TRBV23-1 and J is TRBJ2-3, with a weak D call TRBD2 (6 bases). TRBV23-1 is sorted into the ORF group, with uncertain function. The CDR3 consists of 16 residues. The V end lost 0 bases, the J end lost 7 bases, and 17 bases lay between the germline ends.

The chain uses TRBV4-3 and TRBJ2-5, with D possibly matching TRBD2 (5 bases). The length of the CDR3 is 15 residues. CDR1 LGHNA and CDR2 YSLEER come from the germline V gene. V shed 1 base and J shed 4 bases, with 13 bases lying between them. CDR3 loop: CASSQADGKGETQYF. Here the CDR3 DNA reads TGCGCCAGCAGCCAAGCGGACGGGAAAGGAGAGACCCAGTACTTC.

V and J are TRBV28 and TRBJ1-1; weak D call: TRBD1 (5 bases). V lost 7 bases and J 3 bases, leaving 18 bases between the germline ends. CDR1 and CDR2 (germline): MDHEN, SYDVKM. This CDR3 is 15 amino acids long. The CDR3, as DNA: TGTGCCAGCACCCTTGAGGGATCGGGGGACACTGAAGCTTTCTTT. Amino acid sequence: CASTLEGSGDTEAFF. The whole variable domain, filled in from reference TRBV28 and TRBJ1-1, reads DVKVTQSSRYLVKRTGEKVFLECVQDMDHENMFWYRQDPGLGLRLIYFSYDVKMKEKGDIPEGYSVSREKKERFSLILESASTNQTSMYLCASTLEGSGDTEAFFGQGTRLTVV.

The chain is built from TRBV28 and TRBJ2-3; 12 nucleotides match TRBD2. V was clipped by 0 bases and J by 2 bases; unmatched bases: 3. The CDR3 sequence is 17 residues long. Germline values: CDR1 MDHEN, CDR2 SYDVKM. The CDR3 nucleotides read TGTGCCAGCAGTTTATGGACTAGCGGGAGCCTCACAGATACGCAGTATTTT. As protein: CASSLWTSGSLTDTQYF.

The CDR3, as DNA: TGTGCCAGTAGTATAGGGTGGACAGATTTAGCCTATGGCTACACCTTC. Residues: CASSIGWTDLAYGYTF. The chain employs TRBV19 and TRBJ1-2; a weak D match, TRBD1 (6 bases). Trimming shortened V by 1 base and J by 4 bases, and 16 bases separated the two germline ends. The CDR3 has 16 amino acids. CDR1 and CDR2 from the germline V gene are LNHDA and SQIVND (reference sequence). The full variable domain, completed using reference TRBV19 and TRBJ1-2, is DGGITQSPKYLFRKEGQNVTLSCEQNLNHDAMYWYRQDPGQGLRLIYYSQIVNDFQKGDIAEGYSVSREKKESFPLTVTSAQKNPTAFYLCASSIGWTDLAYGYTFGSGTRLTVV.

The chain combines TRBV19 with TRBJ2-3; TRBD1 is a possible D gene (6 bases). V was clipped by 5 bases and J by 2 bases, with 11 bases between them. Germline V gene sequence: CDR1 LNHDA, CDR2 SQIVND (reference sequence). This CDR3 is built from 14 residues. The CDR3, as DNA: TGTGCCAGTAGTCTGGACAGTTTCACAGATACGCAGTATTTT. This gives the protein CASSLDSFTDTQYF.

The chain has TRBV27 and TRBJ1-2, with 8 positions matching TRBD1. V shed 4 bases, J shed 8 bases, and the junction held 3 bases outside the gene matches. Germline assignment: CDR1 MNHEY and CDR2 SMNVEV (reference sequence). This CDR3 spans 12 amino acids. The chain's CDR3 is CASSSGGRGYTF. DNA of the CDR3: TGTGCCAGCAGTTCAGGGGGCAGGGGCTACACCTTC.

The genes are TRBV18 and TRBJ2-1, with TRBD2 matching 10 bases. The germline V gene encodes CDR1 KGHSH and CDR2 LQKENI. J gave up 5 bases and V 1 base, and 14 bases lay outside the gene matches. The CDR3 is 19 amino acids. CDR3 nucleotide sequence: TGTGCCAGCTCACCACTAAGACAGGCGGCTAGCGGGGGCCACAATGAGCAGTTCTTC. Translating it yields CASSPLRQAASGGHNEQFF. The full variable domain, in which reference TRBV18 and TRBJ2-1 provide the parts outside the CDR3, is NAGVMQNPRHLVRRRGQEARLRCSPMKGHSHVYWYRQLPEEGLKFMVYLQKENIIDESGMPKERFSAEFPKEGPSILRIQQVVRGDSAAYFCASSPLRQAASGGHNEQFFGPGTRLTVL.

In its sample, this clone was seen a few times. The chain uses TRBV30 and TRBJ2-1; weak D call: TRBD2 (5 bases). Germline-derived CDR1 and CDR2 are GTSNPN and SVGIG (reference sequence). With 0 bases removed from V and 7 bases from J, the gap between germline ends came to 19 bases. The CDR3 extends over 16 amino acids. CDR3 bases: TGTGCCTGGAGTGTACTGAGTCGAGGTGTAGCGAATGAGCAGTTCTTC. Translating gives CAWSVLSRGVANEQFF.

The CDR3: CASSQVGEEVNTDTQYF. As DNA, the CDR3 is TGTGCCAGCAGCCAAGTAGGGGAAGAGGTTAACACAGATACGCAGTATTTT. The gene calls are TRBV3-1 (or the pseudogene TRBV3-2) and TRBJ2-3; D is possibly TRBD1 (5 bases). Germline V gene sequence: CDR1 LGHDT, CDR2 YNNKEL (reference sequence). This CDR3 region has 17 residues. V lost 1 base and J lost 2, with 16 bases in between.

V gene TRBV19 combines with J gene TRBJ1-1; possible D gene TRBD1, 5 bases. The CDR3 loop spans 15 amino acids. The germline CDR1 and CDR2 sequences are LNHDA and SQIVND (reference sequence). The germline V and J ends were trimmed by 5 bases and 5 bases, with 18 bases remaining between them. CDR3 residues: CASSLRQPLRTEAFF. Here the CDR3 DNA reads TGTGCCAGTAGTCTCAGACAGCCGTTACGGACTGAAGCTTTCTTT.

The rearrangement links TRBV7-2 to TRBJ1-4; D perhaps matches TRBD1 (6 bases). Trimming shortened V by 5 bases and J by 8 bases, and 18 bases separated the two germline ends. CDR3 size: 15 residues. Per the germline V gene, CDR1 is SGHTA and CDR2 is FQGNSA. CDR3 loop: CASSPQRGAGEKLFF. The CDR3 coding sequence is TGTGCCAGCAGCCCACAACGGGGGGCGGGGGAAAAACTGTTTTTT.

In its sample, this clone was seen a few times. V and J are TRBV19 and TRBJ1-5; possibly TRBD1 for D (6 bases). Trimming shortened V by 8 bases and J by 7 bases, and 12 bases separated the two germline ends. Germline V gene lookup returns CDR1 LNHDA and CDR2 SQIVND (reference sequence). The CDR3 spans 12 residues. The CDR3 region has the DNA TGTGCCAGTGACAGGCTGGGACAGCCCCAGCATTTT. Its protein product is CASDRLGQPQHF.

The CDR3 DNA sequence: TGCAGTGTAAGGGATACGCAGTATTTT. Residues: CSVRDTQYF. The chain has TRBV20-1 and TRBJ2-3; unclear D gene. This CDR3 contains 9 residues. CDR1 and CDR2 (germline): DFQATT, SNEGSKA (reference sequence). V lost 7 bases to trimming and J lost 6 bases, with 5 bases between them.

V usage is TRBV7-9 and J usage is TRBJ1-5; D remains ambiguous. This CDR3 has 12 residues. V was shortened by 1 base and J by 12 bases, with 10 bases between the two germline ends. Germline V gene sequence: CDR1 SEHNR, CDR2 FQNEAQ (reference sequence). CDR3 sequence reads: CASSLDVSHQHF. The CDR3 coding sequence is TGTGCCAGCAGCTTAGACGTCTCCCACCAGCATTTT.

This sequence joins TRBV5-1 and TRBJ1-2; no definite D call. The CDR3 sequence is 15 residues long. The V and J ends lost 2 bases and 4 bases respectively, with 15 bases between them. Germline CDR1 SGHRS, CDR2 YFSETQ. The CDR3 DNA reads TGCGCCAGCAGCTTTGGAGGCACTCTTGGCTATGGCTACACCTTC. Its protein product is CASSFGGTLGYGYTF.

This clone was observed a single time. J is TRBJ2-5 and V is TRBV11-2; D remains ambiguous. Germline V gene data show CDR1 as SGHAT and CDR2 as FQNNGV. This CDR3 has 15 residues. Deletions cut 4 bases from V and 7 bases from J, with 19 bases between. The CDR3 loop is CASSSITVGDRTQYF. The CDR3 DNA reads TGTGCCAGCAGCTCAATAACCGTCGGAGACCGGACCCAGTACTTC.

The V gene is TRBV11-2, the J gene TRBJ2-5; TRBD2 agrees at 12 bases. The V gene end was trimmed by 3 bases and the J gene end by 3 bases; junction bases not matched to a gene: 5. The germline V gene encodes CDR1 SGHAT and CDR2 FQNNGV. The CDR3 covers 16 residues. The chain's CDR3 is CASSFSLAGGEETQYF. The CDR3, as DNA: TGTGCCAGCAGCTTCTCGCTAGCGGGAGGGGAAGAGACCCAGTACTTC.